This TCR beta chain was documented in a study of T cell changes during pregnancy in multiple sclerosis (dated by TCRdb to between 2018 and 2021). For context, the study as a whole: The study examined how the T cell repertoire changed over the course of pregnancy in women with multiple sclerosis.

V was cut back by 3 bases and J by 2 bases, leaving a gap of 4 bases between them. CDR1 and CDR2 are drawn from the germline V gene: SGDLS, YYNGEE. From cysteine to phenylalanine, the CDR3 is 12 amino acids long. Only the CDR3 part of the read is kept: 36 bases, read in frame from the first base. In the case of this clone: The antigen it recognizes is unknown. Per-nucleotide qualities are absent, and no much larger clonotype sits a single base away.

Libraries were built with the immunoSEQ multiplex PCR assay. This immuneACCESS table, as held by TCRdb, lists in-frame sequences with V and J called but not all clones. Of the missing ones, under half trace to an unresolved V gene in checked studies; the others have no known cause. For this sample the table gives more than 50,000 clones, of which about 92% were detected only once. The top ten hold 3% to 3.5% of the sample. Sequenced here: peripheral blood, sampled in the first trimester of pregnancy. The rearranged segments are TRBV9 and TRBJ2-3, with the D gene uncertain. The receptor's source is a female donor in good health, enrolled as a control in a pregnancy study. The DNA reads TGTGCCAGCAGCGCCTCCACAGATACGCAGTATTTT. This encodes CASSASTDTQYF.